This passage covers 4 T cell receptor beta chains from one sample sequenced in a study of T cell changes during pregnancy in multiple sclerosis. Generated by immunoSEQ multiplex PCR, the TCRdb table keeps only in-frame clones and is missing some. Seen here are approximately 88,000 clones, 90% to 95% observed once, and the top ten hold 0.85% to 1.2%. Material: peripheral blood, obtained in the second trimester of pregnancy. Every receptor here comes from a female donor with multiple sclerosis, enrolled in a pregnancy study.

The chain employs TRBV5-1 and TRBJ2-1, with TRBD2 identical over 8 bases. Trimming took 4 bases from V and 5 from J; bases not matched to a gene: 14. This CDR3 spans 17 amino acids. Germline CDR1 is SGHRS and CDR2 is YFSETQ. This CDR3 is CASSPYRWSGSHNEQFF. DNA for the CDR3: TGCGCCAGCAGCCCCTACCGTTGGAGCGGGAGCCACAATGAGCAGTTCTTC.

The chain joins TRBV9 to TRBJ1-1, with unresolved D. The V gene lost 0 bases and the J gene lost 11 bases, with 17 bases spanning the gap. The CDR3 is 14 residues long. Germline V gene sequence: CDR1 SGDLS, CDR2 YYNGEE. CDR3 sequence reads: CASSVGAEGLLAFF. The CDR3 DNA follows: TGTGCCAGCAGCGTAGGGGCCGAGGGCCTGTTGGCTTTCTTT.

The V call is TRBV5-1, the J call TRBJ2-2; weak D call: TRBD1 (6 bases). The CDR3 length is 16 residues. Germline V gene lookup returns CDR1 SGHRS and CDR2 YFSETQ. The germline V and J ends were trimmed by 0 bases and 5 bases, with 14 bases remaining between them. The CDR3, as DNA: TGCGCCAGCAGCTTGGGCCCTAATAGGGGGACCGGGGAGCTGTTTTTT. It is translated as CASSLGPNRGTGELFF.

This clone was observed once. The chain's CDR3 is CASSRQGAGGYTF. CDR3 nucleotides: TGTGCCAGTAGCAGACAGGGGGCAGGAGGCTACACCTTC. The chain joins TRBV19 to TRBJ1-2; 10 nucleotides agree with TRBD1. Germline CDR1 LNHDA, CDR2 SQIVND (reference sequence). J gave up 8 bases and V 6 bases, and 6 bases lay outside the gene matches. This CDR3 region has 13 residues. The whole variable domain, filled in from reference TRBV19 and TRBJ1-2, reads DGGITQSPKYLFRKEGQNVTLSCEQNLNHDAMYWYRQDPGQGLRLIYYSQIVNDFQKGDIAEGYSVSREKKESFPLTVTSAQKNPTAFYLCASSRQGAGGYTFGSGTRLTVV.